This TCR beta chain was sequenced for a study of cytomegalovirus exposure and HLA in healthy donors. The CDR3 consists of 16 residues. Germline CDR1 is SEHNR and CDR2 is FQNEAQ (reference sequence). About this clone: Relative to the germline gene, one junction end is altered; a read error may explain this.

This PCR relied on a set of 60 Vbeta primers and 13 Jbeta primers. Only in-frame clones appear in the TCRdb table, and some are missing; sequencing was by immunoSEQ multiplex PCR. The sample holds roughly 180,000 clones; 81% are singletons and the top ten take around 2.1%. The sample taken for sequencing was PBMCs. The receptor was isolated from a woman aged 18-29 years in good health and CMV-seropositive. V usage is TRBV7-9 and J usage is TRBJ1-5, with 7 bases fitting TRBD1. CDR3 protein: CSSSGQAIGRGKPQHF. The CDR3, as DNA: TGTTCCAGCAGCGGACAAGCTATCGGCAGGGGGAAGCCCCAGCATTTT.